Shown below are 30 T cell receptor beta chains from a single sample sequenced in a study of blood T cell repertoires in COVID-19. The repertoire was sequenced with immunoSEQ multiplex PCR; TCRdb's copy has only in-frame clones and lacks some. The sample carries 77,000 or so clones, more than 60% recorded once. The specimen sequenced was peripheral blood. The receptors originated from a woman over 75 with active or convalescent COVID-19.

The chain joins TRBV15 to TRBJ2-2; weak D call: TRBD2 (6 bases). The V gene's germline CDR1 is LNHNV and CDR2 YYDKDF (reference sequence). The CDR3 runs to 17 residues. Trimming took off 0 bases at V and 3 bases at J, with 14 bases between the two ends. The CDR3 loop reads CATSRDLGGLYTGELFF. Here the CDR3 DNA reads TGTGCCACCAGCAGAGATCTGGGGGGACTTTACACCGGGGAGCTGTTTTTT. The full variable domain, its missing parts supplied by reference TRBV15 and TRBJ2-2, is DAMVIQNPRYQVTQFGKPVTLSCSQTLNHNVMYWYQQKSSQAPKLLFHYYDKDFNNEADTPDNFQSRRPNTSFCFLDIRSPGLGDTAMYLCATSRDLGGLYTGELFFGEGSRLTVL.

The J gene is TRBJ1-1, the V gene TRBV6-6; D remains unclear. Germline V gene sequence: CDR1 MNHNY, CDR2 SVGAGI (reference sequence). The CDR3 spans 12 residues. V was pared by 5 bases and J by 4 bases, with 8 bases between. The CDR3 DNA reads TGTGCCAGCAGTCCGTGGAGCACTGAAGCTTTCTTT. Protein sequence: CASSPWSTEAFF.

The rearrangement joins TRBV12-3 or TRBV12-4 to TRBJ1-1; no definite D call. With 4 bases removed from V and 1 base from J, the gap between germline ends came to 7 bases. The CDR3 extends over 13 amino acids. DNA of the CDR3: TGTGCCAGCAGTTGGTCGGGGAACACTGAAGCTTTCTTT. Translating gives CASSWSGNTEAFF.

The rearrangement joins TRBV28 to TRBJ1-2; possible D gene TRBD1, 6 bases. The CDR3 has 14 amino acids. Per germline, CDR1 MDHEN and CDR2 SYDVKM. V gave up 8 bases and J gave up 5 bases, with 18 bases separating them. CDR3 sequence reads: CASRLHGQMYGYTF. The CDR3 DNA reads TGTGCCAGCCGATTACACGGACAGATGTATGGCTACACCTTC.

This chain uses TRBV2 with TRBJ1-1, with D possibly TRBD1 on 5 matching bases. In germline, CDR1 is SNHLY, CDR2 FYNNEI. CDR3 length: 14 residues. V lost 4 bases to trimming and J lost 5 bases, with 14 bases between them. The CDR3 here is CASSVFRAVTEAFF. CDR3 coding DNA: TGTGCCAGCAGTGTGTTCAGGGCGGTAACTGAAGCTTTCTTT.

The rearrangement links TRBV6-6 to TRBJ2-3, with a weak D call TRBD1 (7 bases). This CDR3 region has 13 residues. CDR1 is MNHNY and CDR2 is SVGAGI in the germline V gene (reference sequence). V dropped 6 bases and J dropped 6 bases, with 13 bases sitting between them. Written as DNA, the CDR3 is TGTGCCAGCAGCCCAGGGGGGCTTGATACGCAGTATTTT. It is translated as CASSPGGLDTQYF.

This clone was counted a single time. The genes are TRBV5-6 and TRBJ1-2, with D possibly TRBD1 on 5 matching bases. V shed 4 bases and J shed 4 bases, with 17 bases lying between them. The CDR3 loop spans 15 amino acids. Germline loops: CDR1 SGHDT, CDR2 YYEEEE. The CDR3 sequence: CASSPQGALGYGYTF. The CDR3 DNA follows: TGTGCCAGCAGCCCCCAAGGGGCTTTAGGCTATGGCTACACCTTC.

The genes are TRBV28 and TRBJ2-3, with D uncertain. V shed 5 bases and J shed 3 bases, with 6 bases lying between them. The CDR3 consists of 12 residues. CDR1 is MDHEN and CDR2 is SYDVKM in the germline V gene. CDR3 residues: CASSASTDTQYF. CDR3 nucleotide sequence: TGTGCCAGCAGTGCCAGTACAGATACGCAGTATTTT.

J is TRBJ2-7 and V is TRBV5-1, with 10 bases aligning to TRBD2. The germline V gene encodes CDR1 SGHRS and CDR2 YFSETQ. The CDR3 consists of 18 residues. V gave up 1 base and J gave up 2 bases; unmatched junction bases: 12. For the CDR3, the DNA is TGCGCCAGCAGCTTGACGGCTAGCGGGGGCCGCAGGGCCTACGAGCAGTACTTC. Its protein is CASSLTASGGRRAYEQYF.

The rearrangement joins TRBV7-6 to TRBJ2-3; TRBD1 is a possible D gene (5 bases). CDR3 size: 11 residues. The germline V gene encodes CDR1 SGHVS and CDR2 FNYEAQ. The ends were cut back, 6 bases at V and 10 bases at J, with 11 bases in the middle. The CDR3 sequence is CASSPGPPQYF. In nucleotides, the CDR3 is TGTGCCAGCAGTCCAGGGCCTCCGCAGTATTTT.

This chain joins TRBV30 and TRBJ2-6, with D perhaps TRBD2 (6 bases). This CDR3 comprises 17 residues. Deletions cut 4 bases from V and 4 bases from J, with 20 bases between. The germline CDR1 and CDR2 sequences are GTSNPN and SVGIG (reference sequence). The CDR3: CAWKQPRTAGGANVLTF. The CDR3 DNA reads TGTGCCTGGAAACAACCCCGGACCGCGGGGGGGGCCAACGTCCTGACTTTC.

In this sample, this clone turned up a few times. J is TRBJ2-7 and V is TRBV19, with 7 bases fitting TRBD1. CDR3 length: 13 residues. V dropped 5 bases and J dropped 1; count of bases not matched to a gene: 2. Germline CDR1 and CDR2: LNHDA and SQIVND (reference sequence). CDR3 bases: TGTGCCAGTAGTTCACAGGGGTCCTACGAGCAGTACTTC. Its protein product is CASSSQGSYEQYF.

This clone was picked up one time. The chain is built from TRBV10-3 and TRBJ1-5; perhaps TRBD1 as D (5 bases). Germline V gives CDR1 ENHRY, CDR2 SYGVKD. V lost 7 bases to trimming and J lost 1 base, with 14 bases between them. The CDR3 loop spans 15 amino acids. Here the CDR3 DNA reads TGTGCCATCAAAGGCGGGGAGGGGAGCAATCAGCCCCAGCATTTT. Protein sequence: CAIKGGEGSNQPQHF.

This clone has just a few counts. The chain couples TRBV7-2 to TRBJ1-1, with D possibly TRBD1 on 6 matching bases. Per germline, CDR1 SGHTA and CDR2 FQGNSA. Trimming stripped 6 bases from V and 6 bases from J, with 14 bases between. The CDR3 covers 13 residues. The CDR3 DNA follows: TGTGCCAGCAGTCGTGCAGGGGCCCCTGAAGCTTTCTTT. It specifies CASSRAGAPEAFF.

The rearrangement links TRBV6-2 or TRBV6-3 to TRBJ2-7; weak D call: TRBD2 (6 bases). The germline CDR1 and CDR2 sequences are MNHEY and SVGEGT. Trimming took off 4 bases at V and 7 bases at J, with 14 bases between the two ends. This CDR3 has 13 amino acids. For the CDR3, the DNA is TGTGCCAGCAGTTCGGTCCCGCGGGGAGAGCAGTACTTC. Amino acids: CASSSVPRGEQYF.

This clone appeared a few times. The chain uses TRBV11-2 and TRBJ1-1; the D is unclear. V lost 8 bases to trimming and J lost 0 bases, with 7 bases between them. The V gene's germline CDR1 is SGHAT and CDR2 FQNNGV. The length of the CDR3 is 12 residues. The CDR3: CASLKLNTEAFF. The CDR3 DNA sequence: TGTGCCAGCCTAAAGTTGAACACTGAAGCTTTCTTT.

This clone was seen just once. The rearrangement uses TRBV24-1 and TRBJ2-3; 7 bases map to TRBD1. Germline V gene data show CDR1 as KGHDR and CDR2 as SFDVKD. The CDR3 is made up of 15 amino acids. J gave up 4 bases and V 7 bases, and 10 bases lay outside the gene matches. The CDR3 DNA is TGTGCCACCAGCCTCAGGGACAGCAAGTCAGATACGCAGTATTTT. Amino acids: CATSLRDSKSDTQYF.

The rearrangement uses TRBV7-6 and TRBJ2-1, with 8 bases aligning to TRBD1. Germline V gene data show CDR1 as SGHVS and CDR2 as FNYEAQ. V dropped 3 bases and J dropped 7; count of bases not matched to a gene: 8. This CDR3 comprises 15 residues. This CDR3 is CASSFRDRYLNEQFF. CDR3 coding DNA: TGTGCCAGCAGCTTCCGGGACAGGTACTTGAATGAGCAGTTCTTC.

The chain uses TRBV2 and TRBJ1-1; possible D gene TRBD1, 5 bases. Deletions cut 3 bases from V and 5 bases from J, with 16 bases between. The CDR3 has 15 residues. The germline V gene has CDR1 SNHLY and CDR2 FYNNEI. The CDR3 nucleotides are TGTGCCAGCAGTGAGGGGCGGCAGGGAATGACTGAAGCTTTCTTT. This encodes CASSEGRQGMTEAFF.

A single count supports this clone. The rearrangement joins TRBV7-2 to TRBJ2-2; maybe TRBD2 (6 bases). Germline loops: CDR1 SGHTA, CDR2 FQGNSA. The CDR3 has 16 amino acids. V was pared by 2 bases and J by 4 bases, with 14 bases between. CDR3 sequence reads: CASSLPTRSGTGELFF. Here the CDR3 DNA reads TGTGCCAGCAGCTTACCGACTAGAAGTGGCACCGGGGAGCTGTTTTTT.

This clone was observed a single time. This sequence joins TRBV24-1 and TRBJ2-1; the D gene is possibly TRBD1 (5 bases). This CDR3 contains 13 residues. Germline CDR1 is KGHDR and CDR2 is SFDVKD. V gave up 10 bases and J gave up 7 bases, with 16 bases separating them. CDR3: CATWGPDGNEQFF. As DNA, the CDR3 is TGTGCCACGTGGGGCCCCGATGGGAATGAGCAGTTCTTC.

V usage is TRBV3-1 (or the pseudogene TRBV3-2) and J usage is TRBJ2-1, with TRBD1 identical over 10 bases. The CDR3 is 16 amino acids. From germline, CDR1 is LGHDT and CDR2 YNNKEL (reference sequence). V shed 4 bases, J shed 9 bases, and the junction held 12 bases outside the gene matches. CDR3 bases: TGTGCCAGCAGCCTGGCCTCCGGGACAGGGGAGACTGAGCAGTTCTTC. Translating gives CASSLASGTGETEQFF.

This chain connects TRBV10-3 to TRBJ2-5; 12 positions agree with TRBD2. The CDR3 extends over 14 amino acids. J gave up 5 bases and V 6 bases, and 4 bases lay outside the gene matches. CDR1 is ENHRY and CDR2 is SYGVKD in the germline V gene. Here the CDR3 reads CAISETSGGETQYF. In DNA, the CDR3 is TGTGCCATCAGCGAGACTAGCGGGGGTGAGACCCAGTACTTC.

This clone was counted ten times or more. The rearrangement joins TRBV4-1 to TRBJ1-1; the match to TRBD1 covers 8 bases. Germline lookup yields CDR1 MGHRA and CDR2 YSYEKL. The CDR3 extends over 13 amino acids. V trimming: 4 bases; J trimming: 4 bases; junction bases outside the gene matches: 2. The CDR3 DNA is TGCGCCAGCAGCCTGGACAGGGCCACTGAAGCTTTCTTT. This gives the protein CASSLDRATEAFF.

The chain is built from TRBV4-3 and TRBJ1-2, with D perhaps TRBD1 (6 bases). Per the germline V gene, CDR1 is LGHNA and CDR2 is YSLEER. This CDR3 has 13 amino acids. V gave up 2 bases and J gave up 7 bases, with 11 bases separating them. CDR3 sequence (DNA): TGCGCCAGCAGCCAAAGGGGGTCGCGTGGCTACACCTTC. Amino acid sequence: CASSQRGSRGYTF.

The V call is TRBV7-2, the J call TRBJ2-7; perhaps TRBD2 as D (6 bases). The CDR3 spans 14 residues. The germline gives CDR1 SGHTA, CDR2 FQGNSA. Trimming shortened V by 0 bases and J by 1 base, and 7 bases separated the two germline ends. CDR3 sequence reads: CASSLARGSYEQYF. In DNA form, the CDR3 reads TGTGCCAGCAGCTTAGCGCGGGGTTCCTACGAGCAGTACTTC.

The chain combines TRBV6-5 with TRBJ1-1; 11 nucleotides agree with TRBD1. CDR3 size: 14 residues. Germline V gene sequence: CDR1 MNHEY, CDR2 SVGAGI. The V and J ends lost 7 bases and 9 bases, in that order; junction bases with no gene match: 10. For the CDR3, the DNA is TGTGCCAGCACTCCCCACCGGACAGGGGGCAAAGCTTTCTTT. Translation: CASTPHRTGGKAFF.

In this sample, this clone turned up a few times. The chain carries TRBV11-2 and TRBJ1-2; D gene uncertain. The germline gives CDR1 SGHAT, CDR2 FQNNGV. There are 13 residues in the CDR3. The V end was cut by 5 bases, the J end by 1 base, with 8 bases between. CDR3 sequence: CASSNRGNYGYTF. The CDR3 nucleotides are TGTGCCAGCAGCAACCGGGGTAACTATGGCTACACCTTC.

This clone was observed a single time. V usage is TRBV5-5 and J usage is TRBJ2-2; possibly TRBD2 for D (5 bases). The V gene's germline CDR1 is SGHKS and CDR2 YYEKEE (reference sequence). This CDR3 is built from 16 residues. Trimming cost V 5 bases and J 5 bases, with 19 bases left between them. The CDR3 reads CASRRARSTATGELFF. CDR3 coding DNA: TGTGCCAGCAGGCGGGCAAGATCGACCGCGACCGGGGAGCTGTTTTTT. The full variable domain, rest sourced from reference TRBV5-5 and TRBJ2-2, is DAGVTQSPTHLIKTRGQQVTLRCSPISGHKSVSWYQQVLGQGPQFIFQYYEKEERGRGNFPDRFSARQFPNYSSELNVNALLLGDSALYLCASRRARSTATGELFFGEGSRLTVL.

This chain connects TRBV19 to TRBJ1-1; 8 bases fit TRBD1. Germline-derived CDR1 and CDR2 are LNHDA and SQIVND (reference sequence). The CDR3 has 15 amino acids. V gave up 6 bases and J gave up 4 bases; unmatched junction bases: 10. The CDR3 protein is CASRQGVNTGTEAFF. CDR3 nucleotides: TGTGCCAGTAGACAGGGGGTGAACACGGGCACTGAAGCTTTCTTT.